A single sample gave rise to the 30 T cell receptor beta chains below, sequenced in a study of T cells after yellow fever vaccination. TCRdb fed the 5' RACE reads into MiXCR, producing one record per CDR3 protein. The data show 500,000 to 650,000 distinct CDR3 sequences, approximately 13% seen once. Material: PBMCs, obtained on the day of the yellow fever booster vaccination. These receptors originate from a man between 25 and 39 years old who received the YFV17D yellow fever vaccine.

CDR3 amino acids: CASNQWQETQYF. Written as DNA, the CDR3 is TGTGCCAGCAACCAATGGCAAGAGACCCAGTACTTC. The rearrangement joins TRBV5-4 to TRBJ2-5; the D is unclear. V was cut by 6 bases and J by 2 bases, with 8 bases left in between. CDR1 SGHNT and CDR2 YYREEE come from the germline V gene (reference sequence). The CDR3 is made up of 12 amino acids.

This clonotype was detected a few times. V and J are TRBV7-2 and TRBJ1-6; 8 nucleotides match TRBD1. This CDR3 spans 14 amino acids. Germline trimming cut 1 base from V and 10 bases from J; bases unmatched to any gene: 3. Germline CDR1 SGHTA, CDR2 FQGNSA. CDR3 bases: TGTGCCAGCAGCTTAGGACAGGGGCGCTCACCCCTCCACTTT. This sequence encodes CASSLGQGRSPLHF.

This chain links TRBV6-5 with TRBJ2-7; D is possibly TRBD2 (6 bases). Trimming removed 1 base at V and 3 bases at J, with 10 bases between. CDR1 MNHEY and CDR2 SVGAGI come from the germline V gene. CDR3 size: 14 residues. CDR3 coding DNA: TGTGCCAGCAGTTACTACCGGGACTTCTACGAGCAGTACTTC. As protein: CASSYYRDFYEQYF.

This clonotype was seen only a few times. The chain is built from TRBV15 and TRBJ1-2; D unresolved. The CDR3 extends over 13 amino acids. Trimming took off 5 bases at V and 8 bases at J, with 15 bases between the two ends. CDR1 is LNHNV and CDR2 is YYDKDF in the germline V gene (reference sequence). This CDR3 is CATSGPEGRGYTF. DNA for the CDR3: TGTGCCACCAGCGGTCCCGAAGGGCGAGGCTACACCTTC.

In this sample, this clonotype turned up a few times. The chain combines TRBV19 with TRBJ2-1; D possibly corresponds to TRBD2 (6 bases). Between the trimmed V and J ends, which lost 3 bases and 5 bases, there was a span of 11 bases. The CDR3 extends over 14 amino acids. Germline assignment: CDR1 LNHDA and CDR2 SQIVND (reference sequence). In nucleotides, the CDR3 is TGTGCCAGTAGTATTCGCGGGGCACACAATGAGCAGTTCTTC. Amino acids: CASSIRGAHNEQFF.

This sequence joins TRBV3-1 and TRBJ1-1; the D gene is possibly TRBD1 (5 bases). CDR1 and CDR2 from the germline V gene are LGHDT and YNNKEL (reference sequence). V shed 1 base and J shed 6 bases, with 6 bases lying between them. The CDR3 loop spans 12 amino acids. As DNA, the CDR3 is TGTGCCAGCAGCCAAGGGGACGCTGAAGCTTTCTTT. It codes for CASSQGDAEAFF.

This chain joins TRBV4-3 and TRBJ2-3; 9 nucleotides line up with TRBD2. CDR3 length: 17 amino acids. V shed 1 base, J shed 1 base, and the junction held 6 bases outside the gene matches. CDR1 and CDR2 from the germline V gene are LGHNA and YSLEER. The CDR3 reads CASSQGIGGRGTDTQYF. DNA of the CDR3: TGCGCCAGCAGCCAAGGAATTGGCGGGAGGGGCACAGATACGCAGTATTTT.

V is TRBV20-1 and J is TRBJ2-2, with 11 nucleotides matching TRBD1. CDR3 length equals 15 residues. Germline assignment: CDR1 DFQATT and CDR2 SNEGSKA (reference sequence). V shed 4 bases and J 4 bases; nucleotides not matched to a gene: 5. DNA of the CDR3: TGCAGTGCTACCGGGACAGGGGGGATCACCGGGGAGCTGTTTTTT. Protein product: CSATGTGGITGELFF.

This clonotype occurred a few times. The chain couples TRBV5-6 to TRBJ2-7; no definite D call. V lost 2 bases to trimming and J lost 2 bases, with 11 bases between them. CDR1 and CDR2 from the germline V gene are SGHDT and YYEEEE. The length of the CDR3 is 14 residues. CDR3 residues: CASSLWLGTYEQYF. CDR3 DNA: TGTGCCAGCAGCTTATGGTTAGGGACCTACGAGCAGTACTTC.

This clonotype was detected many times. The DNA for the CDR3 is TGTGCCACCAGTGAGACGAGACCCCCGAGGTTTAACAATGAGCAGTTCTTC. The encoded protein is CATSETRPPRFNNEQFF. The chain couples TRBV24-1 to TRBJ2-1; no reliable D call. CDR1 and CDR2 (germline): KGHDR, SFDVKD. The CDR3 covers 17 residues. V was pared by 4 bases and J by 5 bases, with 20 bases between.

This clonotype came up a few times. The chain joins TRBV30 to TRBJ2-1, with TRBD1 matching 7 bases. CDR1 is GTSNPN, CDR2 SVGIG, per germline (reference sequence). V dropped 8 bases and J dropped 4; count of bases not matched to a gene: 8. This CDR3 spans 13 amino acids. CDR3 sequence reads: CAGRDSGYNEQFF. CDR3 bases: TGTGCCGGAAGGGACAGCGGATACAATGAGCAGTTCTTC.

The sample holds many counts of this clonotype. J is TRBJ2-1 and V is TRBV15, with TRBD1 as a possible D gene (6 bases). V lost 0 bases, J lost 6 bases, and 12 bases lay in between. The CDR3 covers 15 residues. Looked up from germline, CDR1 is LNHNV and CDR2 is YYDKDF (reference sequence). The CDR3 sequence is CATSREWSGVNEQFF. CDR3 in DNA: TGTGCCACCAGCAGAGAATGGTCAGGGGTCAATGAGCAGTTCTTC.

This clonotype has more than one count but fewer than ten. CDR3 DNA sequence: TGTGCCAGCACGATGGACTTTTCCTACGAGCAGTACTTC. Protein sequence: CASTMDFSYEQYF. The gene calls are TRBV2 and TRBJ2-7, with D maybe TRBD2 (5 bases). This CDR3 is 13 amino acids long. V lost 7 bases, J lost 1 base, and 11 bases lay in between. The germline V gene has CDR1 SNHLY and CDR2 FYNNEI.

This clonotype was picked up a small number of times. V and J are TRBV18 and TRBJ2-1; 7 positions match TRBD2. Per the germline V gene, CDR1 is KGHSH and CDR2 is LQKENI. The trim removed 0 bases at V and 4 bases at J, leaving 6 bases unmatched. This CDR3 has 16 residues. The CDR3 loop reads CASSPPSSGAYNEQFF. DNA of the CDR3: TGTGCCAGCTCACCACCGTCTAGCGGAGCGTACAATGAGCAGTTCTTC.

CDR3 DNA: TGTGCCAGCAGTTATGGCGGGAGCTCCTACAATGAGCAGTTCTTC. Translated: CASSYGGSSYNEQFF. The gene calls are TRBV6-5 and TRBJ2-1; TRBD2 aligns across 7 bases. The germline V gene encodes CDR1 MNHEY and CDR2 SVGAGI. Trimming at V came to 3 bases and at J to 0 bases, leaving 2 bases not matched to a gene. This CDR3 has 15 amino acids.

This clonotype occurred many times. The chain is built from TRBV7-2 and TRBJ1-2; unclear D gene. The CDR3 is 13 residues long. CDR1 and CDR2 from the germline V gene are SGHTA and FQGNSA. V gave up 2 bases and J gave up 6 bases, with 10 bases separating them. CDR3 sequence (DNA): TGTGCCAGCAGCTTATCCCCCCCAGATGGCTACACCTTC. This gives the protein CASSLSPPDGYTF.

DNA for the CDR3: TGTGCCACCAGTGACCCTTTCCCCTCAGCAGCGGGAGGGCCCAATGAGCAGTTCTTC. This sequence encodes CATSDPFPSAAGGPNEQFF. The J gene is TRBJ2-1, the V gene TRBV24-1, with 10 bases aligning to TRBD2. Germline V gene lookup returns CDR1 KGHDR and CDR2 SFDVKD. This CDR3 has 19 amino acids. V was pared by 4 bases and J by 6 bases, with 17 bases of the junction left unmatched.

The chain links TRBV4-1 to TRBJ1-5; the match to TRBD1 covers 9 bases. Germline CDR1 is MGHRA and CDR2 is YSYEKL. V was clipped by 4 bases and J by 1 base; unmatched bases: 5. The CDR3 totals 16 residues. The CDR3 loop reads CASSPSQGASNQPQHF. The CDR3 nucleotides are TGCGCCAGCAGCCCCTCACAGGGGGCGAGCAATCAGCCCCAGCATTTT.

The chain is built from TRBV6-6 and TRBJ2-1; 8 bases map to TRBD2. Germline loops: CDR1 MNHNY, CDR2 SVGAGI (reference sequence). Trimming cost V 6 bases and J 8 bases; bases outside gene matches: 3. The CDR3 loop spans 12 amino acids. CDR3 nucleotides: TGTGCCAGCAGCCCACTAGCGGATGAGCAGTTCTTC. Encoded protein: CASSPLADEQFF.

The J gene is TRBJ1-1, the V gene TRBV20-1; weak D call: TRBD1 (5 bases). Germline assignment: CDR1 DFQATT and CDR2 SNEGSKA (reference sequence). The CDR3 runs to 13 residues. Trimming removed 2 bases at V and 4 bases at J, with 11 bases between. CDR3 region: CSARPPGTTEAFF. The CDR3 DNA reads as TGCAGTGCTAGACCCCCAGGGACCACTGAAGCTTTCTTT.

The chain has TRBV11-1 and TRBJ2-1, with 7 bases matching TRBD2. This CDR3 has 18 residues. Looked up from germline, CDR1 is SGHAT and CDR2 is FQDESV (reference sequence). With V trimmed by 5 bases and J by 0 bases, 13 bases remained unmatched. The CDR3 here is CASSDGEGGGSSYNEQFF. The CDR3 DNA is TGTGCCAGCAGCGATGGGGAAGGCGGGGGAAGCTCCTACAATGAGCAGTTCTTC.

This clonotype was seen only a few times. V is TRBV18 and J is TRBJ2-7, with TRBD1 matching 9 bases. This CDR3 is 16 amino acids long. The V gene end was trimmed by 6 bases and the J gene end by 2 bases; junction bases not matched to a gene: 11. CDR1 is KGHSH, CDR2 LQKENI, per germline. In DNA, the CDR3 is TGTGCCAGCTCTCCCGGGACAGGGTCAGGGCCCTACGAGCAGTACTTC. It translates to CASSPGTGSGPYEQYF.

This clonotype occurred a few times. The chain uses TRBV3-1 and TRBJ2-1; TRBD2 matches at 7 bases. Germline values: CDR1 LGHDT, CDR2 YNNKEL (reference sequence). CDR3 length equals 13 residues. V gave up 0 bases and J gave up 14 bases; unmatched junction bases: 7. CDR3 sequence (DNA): TGTGCCAGCAGCCAAGATTTGGCGGGAGTGAAGTTCTTC. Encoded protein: CASSQDLAGVKFF.

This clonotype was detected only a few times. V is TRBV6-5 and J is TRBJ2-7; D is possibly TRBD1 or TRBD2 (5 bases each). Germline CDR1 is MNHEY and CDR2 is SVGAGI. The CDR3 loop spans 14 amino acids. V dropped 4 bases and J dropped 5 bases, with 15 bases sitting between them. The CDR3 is CASSSMGVSNEQYF. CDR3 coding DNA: TGTGCCAGCAGTTCAATGGGGGTATCCAACGAGCAGTACTTC.

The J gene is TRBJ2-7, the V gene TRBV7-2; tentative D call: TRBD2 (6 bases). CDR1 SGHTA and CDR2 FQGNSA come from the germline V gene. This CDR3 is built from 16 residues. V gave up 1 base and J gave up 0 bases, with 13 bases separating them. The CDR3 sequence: CASSLGLATNSYEQYF. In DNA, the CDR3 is TGTGCCAGCAGCTTAGGGCTAGCGACCAACTCCTACGAGCAGTACTTC.

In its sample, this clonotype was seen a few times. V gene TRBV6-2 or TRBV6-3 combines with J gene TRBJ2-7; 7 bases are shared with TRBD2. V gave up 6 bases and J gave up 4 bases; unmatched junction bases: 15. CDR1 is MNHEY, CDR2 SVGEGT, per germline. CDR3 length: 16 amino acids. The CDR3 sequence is CASSLPSSGTIYEQYF. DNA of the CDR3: TGTGCCAGCAGCTTACCCTCCAGCGGGACGATTTACGAGCAGTACTTC.

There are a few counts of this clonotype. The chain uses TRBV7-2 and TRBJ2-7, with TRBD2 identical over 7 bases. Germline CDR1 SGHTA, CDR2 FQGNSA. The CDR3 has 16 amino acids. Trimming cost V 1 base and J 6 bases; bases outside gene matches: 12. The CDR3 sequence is CASSLGLALPPVEQYF. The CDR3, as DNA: TGTGCCAGCAGCTTAGGACTAGCCCTTCCTCCGGTCGAGCAGTACTTC.

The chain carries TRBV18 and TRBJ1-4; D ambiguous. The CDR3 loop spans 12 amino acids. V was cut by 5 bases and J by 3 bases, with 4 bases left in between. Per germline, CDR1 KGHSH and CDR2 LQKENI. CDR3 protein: CASSAANEKLFF. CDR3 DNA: TGTGCCAGCTCAGCAGCTAATGAAAAACTGTTTTTT.

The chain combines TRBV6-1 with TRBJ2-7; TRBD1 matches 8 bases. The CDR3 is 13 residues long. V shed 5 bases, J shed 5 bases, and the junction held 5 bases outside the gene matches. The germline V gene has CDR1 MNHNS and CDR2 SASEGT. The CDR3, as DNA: TGTGCCAGCAGTCGTGGACAGGGCCACGAGCAGTACTTC. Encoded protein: CASSRGQGHEQYF.

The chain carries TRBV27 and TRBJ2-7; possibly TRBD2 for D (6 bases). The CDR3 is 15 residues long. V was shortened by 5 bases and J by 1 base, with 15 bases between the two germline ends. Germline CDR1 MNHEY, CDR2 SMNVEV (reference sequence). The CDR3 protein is CASSRPLAGSYEQYF. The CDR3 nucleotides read TGTGCCAGCAGTCGCCCACTAGCCGGGTCCTACGAGCAGTACTTC.